This TCR beta chain emerged from a study of beta chain features in type 1 diabetes. A few counts support this clone. Expressed TCRB transcripts got sequenced, as all isolated RNA was reverse transcribed. Method: immunoSEQ multiplex PCR; TCRdb's copy keeps in-frame clones and lacks some. The sample consists of around 500,000 clones, over 9.5% of them appearing once. Per germline, CDR1 GTSNPN and CDR2 SVGIG (reference sequence). Trimming removed 2 bases from V and 3 bases from J, with 7 bases in between. The CDR3 has 12 residues. The sequence came from a woman aged 18 to 35 in good health. This chain joins TRBV30 and TRBJ1-2; weak D call: TRBD1 (5 bases). The sample taken for sequencing was naive CD4+ T cells from blood. The DNA of the CDR3 is TGTGCCTGGAGTCCGGGGGACTATGGCTACACCTTC. This gives the protein CAWSPGDYGYTF.